This T cell receptor (beta chain) was sequenced during a study of blood T cell repertoires in COVID-19. Germline CDR1 SGHAT, CDR2 FQNNGV. The CDR3 contains 15 residues. V was clipped by 1 base and J by 6 bases; unmatched bases: 5. Per the authors' pipeline: Nucleated cell counts were estimated from reference gene primer amplification. Some clones are missing from TCRdb's copy, which holds only in-frame ones; the method was immunoSEQ multiplex PCR. V, J and clone size are those of that table, while D and trimming were read from the DNA. Altogether approximately 330,000 clones are present, just over 85% being singletons, with the ten largest covering roughly 4.2%. In terms of age and location, participants ranged from about 18 to 90 years and lived in about two dozen US areas. Participants were placed into cohorts based on the clinical history they reported.

The chain has TRBV11-2 and TRBJ1-4; the match to TRBD1 covers 7 bases. The TCR sequence derives from a middle-aged woman with acute COVID-19. Sequencing used PBMCs or T cells enriched from blood (not recorded which). As DNA, the CDR3 is TGTGCCAGCAGCTTAGCGCATCAGGGGGATGAAAAACTGTTTTTT. It codes for CASSLAHQGDEKLFF.